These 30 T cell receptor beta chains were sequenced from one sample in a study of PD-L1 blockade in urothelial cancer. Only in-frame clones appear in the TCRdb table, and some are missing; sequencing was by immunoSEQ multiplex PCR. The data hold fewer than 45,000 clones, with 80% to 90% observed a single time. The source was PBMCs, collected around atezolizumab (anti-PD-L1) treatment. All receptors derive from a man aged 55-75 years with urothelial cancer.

The CDR3 loop reads CASSQDFTYEQYF. The CDR3 DNA reads as TGTGCCAGCAGCCAAGATTTTACCTACGAGCAGTACTTC. The rearrangement links TRBV14 to TRBJ2-7; D ambiguous. Germline CDR1 is SGHDN and CDR2 is FVKESK. V was shortened by 0 bases and J by 2 bases, with 5 bases between the two germline ends. This CDR3 is built from 13 residues.

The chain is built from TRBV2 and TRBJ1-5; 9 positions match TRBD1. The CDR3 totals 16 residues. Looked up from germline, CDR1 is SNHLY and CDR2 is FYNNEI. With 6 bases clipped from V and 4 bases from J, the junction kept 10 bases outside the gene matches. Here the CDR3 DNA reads TGTGCCAGCAGAGAATGGACAGGGGACAGGAATCAGCCCCAGCATTTT. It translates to CASREWTGDRNQPQHF.

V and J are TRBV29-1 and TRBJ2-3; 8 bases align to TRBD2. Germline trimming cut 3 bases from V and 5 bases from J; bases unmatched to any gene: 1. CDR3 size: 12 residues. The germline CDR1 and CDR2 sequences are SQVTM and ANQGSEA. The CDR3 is CSVDGGVDTQYF. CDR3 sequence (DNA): TGCAGCGTTGACGGGGGGGTAGATACGCAGTATTTT.

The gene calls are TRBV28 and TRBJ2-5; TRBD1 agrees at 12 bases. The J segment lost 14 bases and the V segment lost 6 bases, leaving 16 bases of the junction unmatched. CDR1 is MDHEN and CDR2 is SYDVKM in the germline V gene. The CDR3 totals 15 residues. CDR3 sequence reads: CASSHQGQGAQNLYF. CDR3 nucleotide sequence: TGTGCCAGCAGCCACCAGGGACAGGGGGCGCAAAATCTATACTTC.

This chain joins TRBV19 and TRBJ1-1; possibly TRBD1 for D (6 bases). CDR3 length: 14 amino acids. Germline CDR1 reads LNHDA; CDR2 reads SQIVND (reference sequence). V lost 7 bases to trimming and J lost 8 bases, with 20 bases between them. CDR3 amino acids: CASIARGKTGEAFF. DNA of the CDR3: TGTGCCAGTATCGCACGAGGGAAGACAGGAGAAGCTTTCTTT.

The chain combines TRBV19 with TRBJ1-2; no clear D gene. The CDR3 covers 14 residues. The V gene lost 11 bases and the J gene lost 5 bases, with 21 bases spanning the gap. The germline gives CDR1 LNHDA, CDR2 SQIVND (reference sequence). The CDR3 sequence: CASKSGESVYGYTF. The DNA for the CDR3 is TGTGCCTCGAAAAGTGGGGAGAGTGTATATGGCTACACCTTC.

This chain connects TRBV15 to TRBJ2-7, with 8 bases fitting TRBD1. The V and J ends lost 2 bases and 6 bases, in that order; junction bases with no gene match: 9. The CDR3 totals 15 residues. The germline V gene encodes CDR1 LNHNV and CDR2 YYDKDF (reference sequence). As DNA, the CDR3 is TGTGCCACCAGCAGAACCCGACAGGGGAATTCCGAGCAGTACTTC. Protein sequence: CATSRTRQGNSEQYF.

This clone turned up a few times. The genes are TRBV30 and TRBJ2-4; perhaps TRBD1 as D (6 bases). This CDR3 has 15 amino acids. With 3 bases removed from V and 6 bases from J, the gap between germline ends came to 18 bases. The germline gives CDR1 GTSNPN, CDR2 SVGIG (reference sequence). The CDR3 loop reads CAWSLGGDRSNIQYF. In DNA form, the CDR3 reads TGTGCCTGGAGCCTTGGAGGTGACAGGTCAAACATTCAGTACTTC.

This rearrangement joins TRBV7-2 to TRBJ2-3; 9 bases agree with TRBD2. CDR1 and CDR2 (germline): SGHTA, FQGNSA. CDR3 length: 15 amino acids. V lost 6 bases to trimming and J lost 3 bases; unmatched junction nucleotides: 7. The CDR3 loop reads CASRSSGTSTDTQYF. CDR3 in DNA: TGTGCCAGCAGGTCTAGCGGGACCTCTACAGATACGCAGTATTTT.

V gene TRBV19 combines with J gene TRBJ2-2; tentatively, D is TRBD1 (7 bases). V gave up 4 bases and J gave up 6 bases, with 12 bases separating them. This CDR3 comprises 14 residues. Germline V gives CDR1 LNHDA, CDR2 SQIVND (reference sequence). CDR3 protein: CASSTGGRAGELFF. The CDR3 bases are TGTGCCAGTAGTACAGGGGGGCGGGCCGGGGAGCTGTTTTTT.

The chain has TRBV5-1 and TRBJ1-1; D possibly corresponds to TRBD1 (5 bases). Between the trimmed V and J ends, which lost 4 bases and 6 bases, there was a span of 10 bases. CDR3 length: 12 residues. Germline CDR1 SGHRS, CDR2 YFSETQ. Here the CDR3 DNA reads TGCGCCAGCAGCCCGGGACTGGCTGAAGCTTTCTTT. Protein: CASSPGLAEAFF.

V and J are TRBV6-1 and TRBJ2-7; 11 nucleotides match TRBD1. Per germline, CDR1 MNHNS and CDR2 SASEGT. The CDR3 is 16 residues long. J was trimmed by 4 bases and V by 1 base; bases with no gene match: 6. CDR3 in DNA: TGTGCCAGCAGTGAAGACACCGGGACAGGGGGTTACGAGCAGTACTTC. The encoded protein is CASSEDTGTGGYEQYF.

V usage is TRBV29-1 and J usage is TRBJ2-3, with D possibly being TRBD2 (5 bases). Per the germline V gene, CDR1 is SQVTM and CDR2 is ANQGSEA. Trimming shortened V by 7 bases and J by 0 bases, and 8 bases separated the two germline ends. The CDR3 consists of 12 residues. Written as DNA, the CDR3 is TGCAGCGCCGGGGTGAGCACAGATACGCAGTATTTT. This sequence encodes CSAGVSTDTQYF.

CDR3: CASRWRQRYEQYF. Here the CDR3 DNA reads TGTGCCAGCAGGTGGCGACAGCGCTACGAGCAGTACTTC. The chain joins TRBV2 to TRBJ2-7; the D gene is possibly TRBD1 (5 bases). The CDR3 spans 13 residues. The germline V gene has CDR1 SNHLY and CDR2 FYNNEI. The V and J ends lost 6 bases and 3 bases respectively, with 12 bases between them.

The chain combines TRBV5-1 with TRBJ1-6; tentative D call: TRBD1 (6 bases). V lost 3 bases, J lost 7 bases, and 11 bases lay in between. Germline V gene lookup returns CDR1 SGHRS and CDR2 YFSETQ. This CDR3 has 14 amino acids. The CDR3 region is CASSSGQQNSPLHF. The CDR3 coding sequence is TGCGCCAGCAGCTCTGGACAGCAGAATTCACCCCTCCACTTT.

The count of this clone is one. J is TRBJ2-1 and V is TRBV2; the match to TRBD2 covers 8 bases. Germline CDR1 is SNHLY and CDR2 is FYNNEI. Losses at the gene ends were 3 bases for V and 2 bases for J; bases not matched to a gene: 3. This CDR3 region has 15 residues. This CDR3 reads CASSDQRGPYNEQFF. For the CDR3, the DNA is TGTGCCAGCAGTGATCAGCGGGGGCCCTACAATGAGCAGTTCTTC.

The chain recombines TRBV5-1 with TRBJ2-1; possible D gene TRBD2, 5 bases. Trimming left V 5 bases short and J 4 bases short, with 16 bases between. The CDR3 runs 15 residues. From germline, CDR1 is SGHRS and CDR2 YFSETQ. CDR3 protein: CASRRSRAAYNEQFF. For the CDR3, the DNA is TGCGCCAGCAGAAGGAGTCGAGCGGCTTACAATGAGCAGTTCTTC.

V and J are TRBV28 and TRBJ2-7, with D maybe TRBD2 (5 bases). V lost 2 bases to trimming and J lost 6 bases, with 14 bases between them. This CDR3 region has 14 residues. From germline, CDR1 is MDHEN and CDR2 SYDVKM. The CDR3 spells CASSLELVGREQYF. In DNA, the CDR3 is TGTGCCAGCAGTTTAGAACTAGTAGGACGCGAGCAGTACTTC. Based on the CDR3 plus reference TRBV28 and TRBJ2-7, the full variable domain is DVKVTQSSRYLVKRTGEKVFLECVQDMDHENMFWYRQDPGLGLRLIYFSYDVKMKEKGDIPEGYSVSREKKERFSLILESASTNQTSMYLCASSLELVGREQYFGPGTRLTVT.

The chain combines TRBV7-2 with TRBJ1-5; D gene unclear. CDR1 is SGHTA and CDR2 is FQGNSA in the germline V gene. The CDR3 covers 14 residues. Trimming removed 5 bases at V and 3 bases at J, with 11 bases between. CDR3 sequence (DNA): TGTGCCAGCAGCCTGGGGAGCTTCAATCAGCCCCAGCATTTT. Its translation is CASSLGSFNQPQHF.

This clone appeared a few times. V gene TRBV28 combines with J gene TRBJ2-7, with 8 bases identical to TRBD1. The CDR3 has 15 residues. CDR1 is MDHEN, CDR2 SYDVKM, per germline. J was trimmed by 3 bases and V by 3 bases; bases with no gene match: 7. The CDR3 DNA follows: TGTGCCAGCAGTTTCCCCGACAGGGGAGGCTACGAGCAGTACTTC. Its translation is CASSFPDRGGYEQYF.

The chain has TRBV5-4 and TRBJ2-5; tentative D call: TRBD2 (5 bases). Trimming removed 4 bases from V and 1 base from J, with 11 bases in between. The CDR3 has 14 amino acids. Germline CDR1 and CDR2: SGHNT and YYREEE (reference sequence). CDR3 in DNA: TGTGCCAGCAGCACCCCCGCGGGCCAAGAGACCCAGTACTTC. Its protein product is CASSTPAGQETQYF.

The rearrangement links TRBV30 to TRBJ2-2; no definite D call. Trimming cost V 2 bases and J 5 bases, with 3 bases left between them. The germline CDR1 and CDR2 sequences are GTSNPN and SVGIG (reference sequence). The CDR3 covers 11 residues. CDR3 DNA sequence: TGTGCCTGGAGTCCGACCGGGGAGCTGTTTTTT. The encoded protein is CAWSPTGELFF. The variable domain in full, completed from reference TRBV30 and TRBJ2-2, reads SQTIHQWPATLVQPVGSPLSLECTVEGTSNPNLYWYRQAAGRGLQLLFYSVGIGQISSEVPQNLSASRPQDRQFILSSKKLLLSDSGFYLCAWSPTGELFFGEGSRLTVL.

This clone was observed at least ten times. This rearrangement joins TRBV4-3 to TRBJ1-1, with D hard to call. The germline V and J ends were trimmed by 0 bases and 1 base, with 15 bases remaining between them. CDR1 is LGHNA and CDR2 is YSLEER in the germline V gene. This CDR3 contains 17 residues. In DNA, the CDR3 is TGCGCCAGCAGCCAAGAATGGTCCCCCCAGAAGAACACTGAAGCTTTCTTT. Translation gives CASSQEWSPQKNTEAFF.

The CDR3 region has the DNA TGTGCCAGCATTCGAAACTTGAACACTGAAGCTTTCTTT. Protein: CASIRNLNTEAFF. The chain employs TRBV28 and TRBJ1-1; D is unclear. Trimming pared 7 bases from V and 0 bases from J, leaving 9 bases between. The CDR3 consists of 13 residues. Germline values: CDR1 MDHEN, CDR2 SYDVKM.

The CDR3 DNA reads as TGTGCCATCCGGGCGGGAGAAGGGTACGAGCAGTACTTC. This translates into CAIRAGEGYEQYF. J is TRBJ2-7 and V is TRBV10-3; 7 nucleotides agree with TRBD2. Germline CDR1 reads ENHRY; CDR2 reads SYGVKD. This CDR3 is 13 amino acids long. J was trimmed by 4 bases and V by 8 bases; bases with no gene match: 8.

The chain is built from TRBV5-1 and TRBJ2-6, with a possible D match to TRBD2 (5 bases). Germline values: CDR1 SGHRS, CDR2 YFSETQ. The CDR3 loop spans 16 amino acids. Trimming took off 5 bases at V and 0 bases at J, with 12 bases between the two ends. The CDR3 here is CASSAGSLSGANVLTF. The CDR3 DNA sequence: TGCGCCAGCAGTGCGGGTAGTCTCTCTGGGGCCAACGTCCTGACTTTC.

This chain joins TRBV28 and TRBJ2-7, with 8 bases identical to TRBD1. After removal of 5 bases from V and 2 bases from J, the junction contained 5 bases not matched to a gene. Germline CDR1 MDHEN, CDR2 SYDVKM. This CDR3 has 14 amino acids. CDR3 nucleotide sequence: TGTGCCAGCAGTAAGACAGGGGACACCTACGAGCAGTACTTC. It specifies CASSKTGDTYEQYF.

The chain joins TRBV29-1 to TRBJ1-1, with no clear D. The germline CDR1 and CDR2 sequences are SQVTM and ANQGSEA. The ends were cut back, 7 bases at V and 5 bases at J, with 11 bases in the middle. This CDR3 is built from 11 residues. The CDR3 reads CSALEGTEAFF. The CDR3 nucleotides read TGCAGCGCCCTAGAAGGAACTGAAGCTTTCTTT.

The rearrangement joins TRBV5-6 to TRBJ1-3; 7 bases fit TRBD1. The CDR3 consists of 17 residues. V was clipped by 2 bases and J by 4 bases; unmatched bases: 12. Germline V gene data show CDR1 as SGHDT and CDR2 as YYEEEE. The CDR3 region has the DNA TGTGCCAGCAGCTTAGGCCTGAGGGGGCTTCGGGGAAACACCATATATTTT. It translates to CASSLGLRGLRGNTIYF.

This CDR3 reads CASSISGNHYEQYF. The CDR3 DNA reads TGTGCCAGTAGTATTTCGGGGAACCACTACGAGCAGTACTTC. The V and J genes are TRBV19 and TRBJ2-7; a possible D gene is TRBD2 (5 bases). The V gene's germline CDR1 is LNHDA and CDR2 SQIVND (reference sequence). With 3 bases removed from V and 3 bases from J, the gap between germline ends came to 12 bases. This CDR3 has 14 residues.